The 8 T cell receptor beta chains in this list originate from one sample, sequenced in a study of shared clonotypes between healthy human individuals. TCRdb's table, derived via immunoSEQ multiplex PCR, lists solely in-frame clones and lacks some. The repertoire holds a few million clones, with approximately 90% as singletons. The specimen sequenced was naive CD4+ T cells sorted from blood. Stated subset: CD45RA+ positively selected. The source of these receptors is a man aged 18 to 29 in good health.

This chain uses TRBV4-2 with TRBJ2-3, with 10 bases identical to TRBD2. This CDR3 is 18 amino acids long. CDR1 LGHNA and CDR2 YNFKEQ come from the germline V gene. The V segment lost 0 bases and the J segment 0 bases; nucleotides outside the gene matches: 6. The CDR3, as DNA: TGTGCCAGCAGCCAAGATCCTAGCGGGGGCGGTAGCACAGATACGCAGTATTTT. It translates to CASSQDPSGGGSTDTQYF.

The V and J genes are TRBV5-1 and TRBJ2-5, with D perhaps TRBD2 (6 bases). Germline V gives CDR1 SGHRS, CDR2 YFSETQ. Deletions cut 4 bases from V and 7 bases from J, with 20 bases between. CDR3 length: 15 amino acids. CDR3 sequence reads: CASSESGTLLGTQYF. The CDR3 DNA reads as TGCGCCAGCAGCGAATCCGGGACTCTCTTAGGGACCCAGTACTTC.

This chain connects TRBV18 to TRBJ1-2, with D tentatively TRBD1 (6 bases). V lost 6 bases and J lost 4, with 15 bases in between. CDR3 length equals 14 residues. Looked up from germline, CDR1 is KGHSH and CDR2 is LQKENI. CDR3 DNA: TGTGCCAGCTCTCCAAACACAGGGATCTATGGCTACACCTTC. This encodes CASSPNTGIYGYTF.

The V and J genes are TRBV7-8 and TRBJ2-2; the D gene is possibly TRBD2 (6 bases). Germline assignment: CDR1 SGHVS and CDR2 FQNEAQ. V lost 2 bases, J lost 5 bases, and 15 bases lay in between. This CDR3 has 16 amino acids. Written as DNA, the CDR3 is TGTGCCAGCAGCTTAATTAGCGGCGGCGGGACCGGGGAGCTGTTTTTT. It specifies CASSLISGGGTGELFF.

The chain has TRBV6-1 and TRBJ2-7; a possible D gene is TRBD1 (7 bases). V dropped 7 bases and J dropped 1 base, with 17 bases sitting between them. CDR3 length: 15 amino acids. Germline CDR1 and CDR2: MNHNS and SASEGT. The CDR3 region is CASTSQGGASYEQYF. The DNA of the CDR3 is TGTGCCAGCACCTCCCAGGGGGGAGCTTCCTACGAGCAGTACTTC.

The V call is TRBV7-6, the J call TRBJ2-6; 7 bases fit TRBD1. Germline V CDR1 and CDR2: SGHVS, FNYEAQ. V dropped 8 bases and J dropped 0; count of bases not matched to a gene: 7. The CDR3 is made up of 16 amino acids. The CDR3 coding sequence is TGTGCCAGCTCGCTCAGGGGGAGCTCTGGGGCCAACGTCCTGACTTTC. It codes for CASSLRGSSGANVLTF.

V is TRBV28 and J is TRBJ2-7; 11 nucleotides align to TRBD2. With V trimmed by 5 bases and J by 6 bases, 12 bases remained unmatched. The CDR3 length is 16 residues. From germline, CDR1 is MDHEN and CDR2 SYDVKM. Here the CDR3 DNA reads TGTGCCAGCAGTCTTCAATTTCTAGCGGGGGGAAGCGAGCAGTACTTC. Its protein is CASSLQFLAGGSEQYF.

V gene TRBV30 combines with J gene TRBJ2-7, with D possibly TRBD1 on 5 matching bases. V was cut by 1 base and J by 7 bases, with 14 bases left in between. The germline V gene has CDR1 GTSNPN and CDR2 SVGIG (reference sequence). There are 13 residues in the CDR3. CDR3 amino acids: CAWSGVGAGEQYF. The CDR3 nucleotides are TGTGCCTGGAGTGGGGTAGGGGCAGGTGAGCAGTACTTC. The full variable domain, its missing parts supplied by reference TRBV30 and TRBJ2-7, is SQTIHQWPATLVQPVGSPLSLECTVEGTSNPNLYWYRQAAGRGLQLLFYSVGIGQISSEVPQNLSASRPQDRQFILSSKKLLLSDSGFYLCAWSGVGAGEQYFGPGTRLTVT.